The source of this TCR beta chain is a study of beta chain features in type 1 diabetes. Overall study findings and caveats: Sampled from patients, naive, central memory and Treg TCRB repertoires appeared more similar than those sampled from healthy donors. Using cDNA template may skew counts toward highly expressing activated cells.

A word on this clone: Its antigen is undetermined.

Trimming removed 7 bases at V and 1 base at J, with 13 bases between. The CDR3 runs to 15 residues. Germline CDR1 and CDR2: SNHLY and FYNNEI. The authors reverse transcribed all of the isolated RNA, so sequencing captured expressed TCRB transcripts. Data came from immunoSEQ multiplex PCR; TCRdb stores just in-frame clones and leaves some out. Here the sample spans approximately 120,000 clones, 40% being singletons. Sequenced material: stem cell memory CD4+ T cells from blood. This TCR was recovered from a woman aged 18-35 years in good health. The V and J genes are TRBV2 and TRBJ2-2, with D possibly TRBD2 on 5 matching bases. The CDR3 here is CASKKWTLNTGELFF. The CDR3 DNA reads as TGTGCCAGCAAGAAGTGGACTCTGAACACCGGGGAGCTGTTTTTT.